This T cell receptor beta chain derives from a study of blood T cell repertoires in COVID-19. Study in general: The United States, Italy and Spain were the sources of the acute and convalescent COVID-19 samples. The analysed material was cDNA or gDNA that came from T cells, B-cell-depleted T cells, or PBMCs.

The ends were cut back, 5 bases at V and 1 base at J, with 16 bases in the middle. The CDR3 is made up of 16 amino acids. Germline V gene sequence: CDR1 MRHNA, CDR2 SNTAGT. Under the authors' procedure: Estimation of nucleated cell counts relied on the amplification of reference gene primers. TCRdb keeps only in-frame clones here, not all; method: immunoSEQ multiplex PCR. The V and J calls and the clone size are those of that table, but D and trimming were determined from the DNA. This sample carries approximately 150,000 clones, more than 75% of them seen once, and the ten largest clones take roughly 37%. This clone came up once.

The sample taken for sequencing was peripheral blood. This clonotype was obtained from a man in his fifties or sixties who had recovered from COVID-19. The chain links TRBV6-4 to TRBJ2-3; D possibly corresponds to TRBD2 (6 bases). The CDR3 bases are TGTGCCAGCAGTCCCCGGGGTAGCGGAGGCACAGATACGCAGTATTTT. Amino acids: CASSPRGSGGTDTQYF.